This record looks at one T cell receptor (beta chain) sequence and its context. The sample holds many counts of this clonotype. The target of this receptor is not known. No much larger clone is present one base from it, and per-base qualities are unavailable. This specimen's treatment or condition label, per the study, means: live attenuated yellow fever vaccine strain. At each blood-draw timepoint, two biological replicates of bulk PBMCs were obtained. PBMCs were isolated from peripheral blood using a standard Ficoll-Paque protocol. TriZol was used to extract RNA from bulk PBMCs, CD4 and CD8 fractions, and dextramer-positive and dextramer-negative fractions. TCRdb records Illumina NovaSeq 6000 as the sequencer. TCR cDNA was synthesized by 5'RACE template switching, through which a universal primer site and unique molecular identifiers were introduced. Priming for cDNA synthesis came from both the TCR alpha and TCR beta constant segments. Library amplification involved two PCR steps, and the second step added sample barcodes and sequencing adapters. Sequencing of libraries was done on Illumina HiSeq 2500 (2x100 bp) or NovaSeq (2x150 bp). In the original analysis: MIGEC was used to demultiplex reads and collapse the reads into UMI consensus sequences, and MiXCR was used for V(D)J alignment. Clonotypes responding to the vaccine were identified with edgeR on replicate PBMC samples, with the criteria of FDR below 0.01 and a log2 fold change above 5 up to day 15. Each bulk clonotype was labeled CD4 or CD8 based on which sequenced repertoire, CD4 or CD8, contained the clonotype at higher abundance. The public reads were run again by TCRdb, first through fastp at Q25 and then through MiXCR, and only productive beta chains were kept. Every entry covers one CDR3 protein and lists the most common genes and DNA from its rows. The V and J calls and clone size come from TCRdb's table, not from the authors' own analysis. The sample table records 300,000 to 350,000 distinct CDR3 sequences; around 4.3% of these occur just once. The ten most abundant clones make up 15% to 20% of the sample.

The data were obtained in a study of T cells after yellow fever vaccination (dated by TCRdb to between 2018 and 2021). For context, the study as a whole: Libraries from fractions with low cell numbers were prepared with the SMART-Seq v4 Ultra Low Input RNA kit. To track T-cell clones before and after primary and booster YFV17D yellow fever vaccination, bulk TCR alpha and beta repertoires were sequenced longitudinally. The cohort comprised two healthy male donors, one aged 18 to 30 and one aged 30 to 39 years. Blood samples were taken at several timepoints before and after primary and secondary immunization, and bulk PBMC replicates and cell subsets were isolated. Results and caveats for the whole study, not just this receptor: Only two donors were included in the study, so the extent to which the findings can be generalized is limited. A small share of clonotypes was detected in both CD4 and CD8 compartments, with the overlap likely arising from convergent recombination. Computational filtering was required because FACS-sorted repertoires could contain abundant contaminating clonotypes from the bulk population. Compared with the primary T-cell response, the secondary T-cell response was faster but weaker, reaching its peak on day 5 rather than on day 15. Most clones expanded after primary vaccination were re-detected after the booster (just under 97% of CD4 and around 88% of CD8), suggesting broad memory maintenance.

Spanning cysteine to phenylalanine, the CDR3 consists of 15 amino acids. Only CDR3 DNA is held: 45 bases, read in frame from base 1. Looking up the germline V gene (reference sequence) yields CDR1 LNHDA and CDR2 SQIVND. Ends trimmed: V by 0 bases, J by 11 bases; bases unmatched to a gene: 5. The rearrangement combines TRBV19 with TRBJ1-6, with 9 central nucleotides matching TRBD1. The specimen was PBMCs, collected 15 days after the yellow fever booster vaccination. This sequence was found in a man aged 18 to 29 who received the YFV17D yellow fever vaccine. The CDR3 protein is CASSIDGQGLAPLHF. The DNA is as follows: TGTGCCAGTAGTATAGACGGACAGGGGTTGGCACCCCTCCACTTT. Reference TRBV19 and TRBJ1-6 genes cover what lies past the CDR3, so the full variable domain is DGGITQSPKYLFRKEGQNVTLSCEQNLNHDAMYWYRQDPGQGLRLIYYSQIVNDFQKGDIAEGYSVSREKKESFPLTVTSAQKNPTAFYLCASSIDGQGLAPLHFGNGTRLTVT.